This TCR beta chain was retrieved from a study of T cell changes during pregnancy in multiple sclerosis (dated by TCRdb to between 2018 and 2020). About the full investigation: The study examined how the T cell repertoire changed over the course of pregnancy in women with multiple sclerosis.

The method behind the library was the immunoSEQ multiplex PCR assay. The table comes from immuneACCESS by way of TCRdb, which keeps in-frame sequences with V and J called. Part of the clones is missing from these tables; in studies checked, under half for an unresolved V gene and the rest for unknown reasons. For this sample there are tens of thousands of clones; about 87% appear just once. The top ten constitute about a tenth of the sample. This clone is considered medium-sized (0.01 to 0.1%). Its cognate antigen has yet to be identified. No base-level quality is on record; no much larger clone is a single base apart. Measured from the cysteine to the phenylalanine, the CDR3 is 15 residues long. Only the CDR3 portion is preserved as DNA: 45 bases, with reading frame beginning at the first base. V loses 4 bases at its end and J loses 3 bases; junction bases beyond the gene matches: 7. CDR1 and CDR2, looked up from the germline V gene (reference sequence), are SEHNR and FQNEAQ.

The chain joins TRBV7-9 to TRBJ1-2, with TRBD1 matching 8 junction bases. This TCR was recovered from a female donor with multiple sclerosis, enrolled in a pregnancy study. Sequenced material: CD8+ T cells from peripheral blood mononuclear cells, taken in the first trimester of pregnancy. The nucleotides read TGTGCCAGCAGCTCGACGACAGGGGCGGACTATGGCTACACCTTC. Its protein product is CASSSTTGADYGYTF.